The 6 T cell receptor beta chains given below trace back to one sample, sequenced in a study of cytomegalovirus exposure and HLA in healthy donors. Researchers ran the PCR with 60 Vbeta and 13 Jbeta primers. TCRdb's table, derived via immunoSEQ multiplex PCR, lists solely in-frame clones and lacks some. The sample shows under 150,000 clones, 82% of them seen only once. The specimen sequenced was PBMCs. These TCRs come from a woman aged 18 to 35 in good health and CMV-seronegative.

In this sample, this clone turned up a few times. V usage is TRBV2 and J usage is TRBJ2-1; D is unclear. With 3 bases removed from V and 12 bases from J, the gap between germline ends came to 12 bases. Germline CDR1 is SNHLY and CDR2 is FYNNEI. The CDR3 covers 12 residues. The DNA of the CDR3 is TGTGCCAGCAGTGACTTCCGACCAGGGCAGTTCTTC. Protein sequence: CASSDFRPGQFF.

This chain connects TRBV4-2 to TRBJ2-3, with 10 bases that match TRBD2. Per germline, CDR1 LGHNA and CDR2 YNFKEQ. The CDR3 runs to 16 residues. J lost 4 bases, V lost 0 bases, and 4 bases had no gene match. The CDR3 region is CASSQDPAGGPDTQYF. The CDR3, as DNA: TGTGCCAGCAGCCAAGATCCAGCGGGGGGGCCAGATACGCAGTATTTT.

This clone was seen just once. This chain uses TRBV5-1 with TRBJ2-2; D call uncertain. CDR1 is SGHRS, CDR2 YFSETQ, per germline. Trimming cost V 2 bases and J 2 bases, with 4 bases left between them. The CDR3 runs to 13 residues. The CDR3 loop reads CASSFQNTGELFF. The CDR3 nucleotides read TGCGCCAGCAGCTTTCAAAACACCGGGGAGCTGTTTTTT.

The genes are TRBV7-2 and TRBJ2-2, with D maybe TRBD1 (6 bases). V was trimmed by 6 bases and J by 0 bases, leaving 11 bases between them. The CDR3 spans 15 residues. The germline gives CDR1 SGHTA, CDR2 FQGNSA. The CDR3 DNA reads as TGTGCCAGCAGACCGGACAGTGCGAACACCGGGGAGCTGTTTTTT. Translation: CASRPDSANTGELFF. Together with reference TRBV7-2 and TRBJ2-2, the CDR3 gives the full variable domain: GAGVSQSPSNKVTEKGKDVELRCDPISGHTALYWYRQSLGQGLEFLIYFQGNSAPDKSGLPSDRFSAERTGGSVSTLTIQRTQQEDSAVYLCASRPDSANTGELFFGEGSRLTVL.

The genes are TRBV9 and TRBJ1-4, with a tentative D call TRBD1 (6 bases). Germline assignment: CDR1 SGDLS and CDR2 YYNGEE. V lost 0 bases to trimming and J lost 4 bases, with 10 bases between them. This CDR3 contains 15 residues. CDR3: CASSVGGGFNEKLFF. The CDR3 nucleotides are TGTGCCAGCAGCGTAGGGGGGGGCTTTAATGAAAAACTGTTTTTT.

V and J are TRBV29-1 and TRBJ1-4; TRBD1 is a possible D gene (6 bases). Germline CDR1 and CDR2: SQVTM and ANQGSEA. The CDR3 spans 15 residues. V was trimmed by 8 bases and J by 8 bases, leaving 24 bases between them. CDR3 loop: CSPRKGGGFGEKLFF. CDR3 in DNA: TGCAGCCCGAGAAAGGGGGGAGGGTTTGGAGAAAAACTGTTTTTT.